The entry below describes one T cell receptor beta chain. The antigen is unknown. These data are taken from a study of cytomegalovirus exposure and HLA in healthy donors. General observations from the study: An observed cluster of highly shared sequence variants was recorded as a likely sequencing artifact. The only immune exposure information that was available was CMV serostatus.

The PCR ran on 60 Vbeta and 13 Jbeta primers. Profiled with immunoSEQ multiplex PCR; TCRdb holds only in-frame clones, not every one. The sample's table shows some 110,000 clones. V was trimmed by 3 bases and J by 8 bases, leaving 16 bases between them. The CDR3 consists of 14 residues. The germline CDR1 and CDR2 sequences are MDHEN and SYDVKM. The specimen was PBMCs. The V gene is TRBV28, the J gene TRBJ1-2; D may be TRBD1 (5 bases). The sequence came from a man in his thirties or forties in good health and CMV-seronegative. The CDR3 sequence is CASSFQGLQEGYTF. The DNA of the CDR3 is TGTGCCAGCAGTTTCCAGGGATTACAAGAGGGCTACACCTTC.